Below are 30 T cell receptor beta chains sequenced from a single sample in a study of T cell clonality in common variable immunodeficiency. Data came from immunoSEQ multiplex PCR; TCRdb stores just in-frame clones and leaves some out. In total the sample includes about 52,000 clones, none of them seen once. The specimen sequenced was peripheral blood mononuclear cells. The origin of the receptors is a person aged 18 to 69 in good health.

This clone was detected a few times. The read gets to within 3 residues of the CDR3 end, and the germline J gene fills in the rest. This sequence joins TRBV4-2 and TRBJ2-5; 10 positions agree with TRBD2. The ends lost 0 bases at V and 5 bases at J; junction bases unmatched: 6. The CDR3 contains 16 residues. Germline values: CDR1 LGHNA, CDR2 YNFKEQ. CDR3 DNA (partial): TGTGCCAGCAGCCAAGATCCAGCGGGGGGGGTGGAGACC. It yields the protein CASSQDPAGGVET. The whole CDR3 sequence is CASSQDPAGGVETQYF.

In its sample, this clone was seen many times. The CDR3 sequence is CASSLFQGNYGYTF. The sequenced part of the CDR3 DNA is TGTGCCAGCAGCTTGTTTCAGGGGAACTATGGC. This rearrangement joins TRBV5-6 to TRBJ1-2; D is possibly TRBD1 (6 bases). With the read ending 3 residues before the CDR3 end, the germline J gene is used to fill in that end. The V end lost 1 base, the J end lost 2 bases, and 9 bases lay between the germline ends. The CDR3 is 14 residues long. Germline CDR1 reads SGHDT; CDR2 reads YYEEEE. The full variable domain, its missing parts supplied by reference TRBV5-6 and TRBJ1-2, is DAGVTQSPTHLIKTRGQQVTLRCSPKSGHDTVSWYQQALGQGPQFIFQYYEEEERQRGNFPDRFSGHQFPNYSSELNVNALLLGDSALYLCASSLFQGNYGYTFGSGTRLTVV.

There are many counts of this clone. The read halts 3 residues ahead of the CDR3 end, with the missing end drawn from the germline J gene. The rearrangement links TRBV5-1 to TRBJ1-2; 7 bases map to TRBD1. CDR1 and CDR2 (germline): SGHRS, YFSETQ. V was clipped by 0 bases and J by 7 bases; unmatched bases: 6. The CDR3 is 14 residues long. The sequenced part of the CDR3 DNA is TGCGCCAGCAGCTTGGGACAGGGCAGCGGTGGC. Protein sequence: CASSLGQGSGG. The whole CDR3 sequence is CASSLGQGSGGYTF.

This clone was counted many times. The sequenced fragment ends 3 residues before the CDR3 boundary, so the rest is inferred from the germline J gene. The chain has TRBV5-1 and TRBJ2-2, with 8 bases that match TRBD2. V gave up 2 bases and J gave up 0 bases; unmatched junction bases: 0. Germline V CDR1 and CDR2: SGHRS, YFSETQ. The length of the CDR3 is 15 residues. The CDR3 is CASSLLAANTGELFF. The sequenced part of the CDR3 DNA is TGCGCCAGCAGCTTACTAGCGGCGAACACCGGGGAG.

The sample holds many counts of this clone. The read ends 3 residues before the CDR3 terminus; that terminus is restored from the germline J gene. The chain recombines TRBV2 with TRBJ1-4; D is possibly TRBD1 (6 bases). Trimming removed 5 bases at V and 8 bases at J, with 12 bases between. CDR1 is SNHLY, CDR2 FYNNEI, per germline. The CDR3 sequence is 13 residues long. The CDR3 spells CASSPGGGEKLFF. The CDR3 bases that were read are TGTGCCAGCAGTCCCGGCGGGGGCGAAAAA. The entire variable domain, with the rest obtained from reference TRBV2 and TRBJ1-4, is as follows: EPEVTQTPSHQVTQMGQEVILRCVPISNHLYFYWYRQILGQKVEFLVSFYNNEISEKSEIFDDQFSVERPDGSNFTLKIRSTKLEDSAMYFCASSPGGGEKLFFGSGTQLSVL.

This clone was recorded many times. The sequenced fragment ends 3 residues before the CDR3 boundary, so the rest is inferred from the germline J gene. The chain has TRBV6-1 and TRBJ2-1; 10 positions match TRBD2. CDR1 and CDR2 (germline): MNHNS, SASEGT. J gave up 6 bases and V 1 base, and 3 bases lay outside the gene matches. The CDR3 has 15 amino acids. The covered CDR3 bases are TGTGCCAGCAGTGAAGAGTCTAGCGGGAGCAATGAG. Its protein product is CASSEESSGSNE. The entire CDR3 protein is CASSEESSGSNEQFF.

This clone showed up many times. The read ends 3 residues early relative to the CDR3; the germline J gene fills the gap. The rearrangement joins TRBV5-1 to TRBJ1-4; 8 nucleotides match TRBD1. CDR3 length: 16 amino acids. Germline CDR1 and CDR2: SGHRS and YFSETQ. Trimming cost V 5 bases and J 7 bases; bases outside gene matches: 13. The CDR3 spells CASRIQPGQESEKLFF. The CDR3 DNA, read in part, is TGCGCCAGCAGGATACAGCCGGGACAGGAATCTGAAAAA.

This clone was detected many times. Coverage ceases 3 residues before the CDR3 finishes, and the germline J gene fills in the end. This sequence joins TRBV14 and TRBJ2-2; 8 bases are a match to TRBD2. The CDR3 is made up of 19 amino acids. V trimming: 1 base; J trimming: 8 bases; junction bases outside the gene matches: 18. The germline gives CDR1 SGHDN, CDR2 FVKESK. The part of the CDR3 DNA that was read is TGTGCCAGCAGCCAAGCGGCGAGGCGGGGGGCACCCGGCGGGGGGGAG. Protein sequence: CASSQAARRGAPGGGE. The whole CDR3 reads CASSQAARRGAPGGGELFF.

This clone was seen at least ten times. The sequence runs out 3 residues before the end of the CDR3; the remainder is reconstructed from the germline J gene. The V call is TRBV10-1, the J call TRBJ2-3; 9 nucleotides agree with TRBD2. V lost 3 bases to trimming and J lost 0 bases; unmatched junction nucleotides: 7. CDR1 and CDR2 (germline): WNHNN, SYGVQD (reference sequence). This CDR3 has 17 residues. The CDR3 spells CASSDHVAGDSTDTQYF. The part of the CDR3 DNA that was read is TGCGCCAGCAGTGACCACGTAGCGGGGGATAGCACAGATACG.

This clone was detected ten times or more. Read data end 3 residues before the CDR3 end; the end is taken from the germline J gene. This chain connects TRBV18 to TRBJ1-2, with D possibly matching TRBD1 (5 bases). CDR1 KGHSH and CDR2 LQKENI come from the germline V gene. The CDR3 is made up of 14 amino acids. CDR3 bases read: TGTGCCAGCTCACACTCGACAGCGAACAACGGC. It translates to CASSHSTANNG. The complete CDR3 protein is CASSHSTANNGYTF. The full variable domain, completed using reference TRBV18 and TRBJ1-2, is NAGVMQNPRHLVRRRGQEARLRCSPMKGHSHVYWYRQLPEEGLKFMVYLQKENIIDESGMPKERFSAEFPKEGPSILRIQQVVRGDSAAYFCASSHSTANNGYTFGSGTRLTVV.

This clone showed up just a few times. Incomplete CDR3 DNA: TGTGCCAGCTCACCGCTCGGACTAGCGGGAGGGTCCACCCGCTACGAG. It encodes CASSPLGLAGGSTRYE. The full CDR3 protein reads CASSPLGLAGGSTRYEQYF. This chain joins TRBV18 and TRBJ2-7; 15 positions agree with TRBD2. Read sequence stops 3 residues before the CDR3 end, and the germline J gene provides the missing end. The CDR3 consists of 19 residues. With V trimmed by 3 bases and J by 3 bases, 12 bases remained unmatched. Germline lookup yields CDR1 KGHSH and CDR2 LQKENI.

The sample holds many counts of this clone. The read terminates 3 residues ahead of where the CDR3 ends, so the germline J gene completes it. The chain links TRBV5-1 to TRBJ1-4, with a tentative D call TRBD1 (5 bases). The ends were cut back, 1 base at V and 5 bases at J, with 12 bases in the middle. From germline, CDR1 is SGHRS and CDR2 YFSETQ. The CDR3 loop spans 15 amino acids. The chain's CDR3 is CASSLISGQNEKLFF. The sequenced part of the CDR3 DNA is TGCGCCAGCAGCTTGATCTCAGGACAAAATGAAAAA.

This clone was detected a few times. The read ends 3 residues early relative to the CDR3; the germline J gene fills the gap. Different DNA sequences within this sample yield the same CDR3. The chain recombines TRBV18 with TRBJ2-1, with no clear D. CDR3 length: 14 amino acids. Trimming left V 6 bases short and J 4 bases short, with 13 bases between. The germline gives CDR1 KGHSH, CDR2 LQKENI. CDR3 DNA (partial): TGTGCCAGCTCCCCGTCGAGCCGGTACAATGAG. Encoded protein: CASSPSSRYNE. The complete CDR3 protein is CASSPSSRYNEQFF.

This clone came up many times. CDR3 bases read: TGTGCCAGCAGCCCGACCCCACAGGGGGGAATCACAGATACG. This translates into CASSPTPQGGITDT. The complete CDR3 sequence is CASSPTPQGGITDTQYF. The rearrangement uses TRBV7-3 and TRBJ2-3; 8 bases are shared with TRBD1. The read halts 3 residues ahead of the CDR3 end, with the missing end drawn from the germline J gene. The CDR3 contains 17 residues. The germline V gene encodes CDR1 SGHTA and CDR2 FQGTGA. Trimming removed 5 bases from V and 2 bases from J; junction bases left unmatched: 12.

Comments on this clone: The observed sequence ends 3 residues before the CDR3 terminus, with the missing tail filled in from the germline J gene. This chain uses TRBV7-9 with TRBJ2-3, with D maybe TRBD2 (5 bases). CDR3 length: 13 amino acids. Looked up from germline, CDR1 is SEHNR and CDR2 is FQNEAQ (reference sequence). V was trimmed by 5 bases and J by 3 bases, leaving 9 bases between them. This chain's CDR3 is CASSRRGTDTQYF. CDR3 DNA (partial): TGTGCCAGCAGCCGCCGCGGGACAGATACG.

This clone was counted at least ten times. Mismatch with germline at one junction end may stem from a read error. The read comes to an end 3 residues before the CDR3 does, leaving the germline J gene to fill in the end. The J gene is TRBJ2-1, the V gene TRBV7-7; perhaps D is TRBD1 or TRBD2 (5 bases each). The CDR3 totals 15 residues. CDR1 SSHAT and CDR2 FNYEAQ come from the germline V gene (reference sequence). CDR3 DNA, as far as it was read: TGTGCTAGCAGTTTAGACAGCCGGGGATACAATGAG. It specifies CASSLDSRGYNE. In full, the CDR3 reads CASSLDSRGYNEQFF.

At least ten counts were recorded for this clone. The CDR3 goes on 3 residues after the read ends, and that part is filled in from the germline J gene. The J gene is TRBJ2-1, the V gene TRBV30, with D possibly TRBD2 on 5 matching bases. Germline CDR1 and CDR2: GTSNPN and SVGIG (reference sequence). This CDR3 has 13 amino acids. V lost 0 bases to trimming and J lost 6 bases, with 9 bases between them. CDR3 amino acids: CAWSVLGGNEQFF. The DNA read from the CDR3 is TGTGCCTGGAGTGTACTAGGCGGCAATGAG.

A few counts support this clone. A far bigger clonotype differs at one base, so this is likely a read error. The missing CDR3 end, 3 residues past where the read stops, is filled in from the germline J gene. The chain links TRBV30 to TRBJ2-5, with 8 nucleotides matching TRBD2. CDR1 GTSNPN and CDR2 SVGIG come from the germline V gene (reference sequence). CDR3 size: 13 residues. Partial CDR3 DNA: TGTGTCTGGAGTAAAGCGGGAGTAGAGACC. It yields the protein CVWSKAGVET. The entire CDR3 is CVWSKAGVETQYF.

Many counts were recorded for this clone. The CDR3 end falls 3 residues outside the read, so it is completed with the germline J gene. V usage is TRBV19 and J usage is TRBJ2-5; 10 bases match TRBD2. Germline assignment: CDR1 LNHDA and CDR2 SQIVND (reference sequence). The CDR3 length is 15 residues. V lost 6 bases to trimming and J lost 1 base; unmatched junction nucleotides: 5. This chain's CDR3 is CASRRGLAFQETQYF. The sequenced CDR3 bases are TGTGCCAGTAGGCGGGGACTAGCGTTCCAAGAGACC.

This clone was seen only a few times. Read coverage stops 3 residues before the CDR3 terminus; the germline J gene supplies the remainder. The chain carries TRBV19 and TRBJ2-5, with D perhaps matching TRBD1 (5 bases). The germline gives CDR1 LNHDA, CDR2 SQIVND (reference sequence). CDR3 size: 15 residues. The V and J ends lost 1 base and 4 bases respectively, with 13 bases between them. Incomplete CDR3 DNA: TGTGCCAGTAGTATAGGGCGAGATAGGGGAGAGACC. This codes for CASSIGRDRGET. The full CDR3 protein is CASSIGRDRGETQYF.

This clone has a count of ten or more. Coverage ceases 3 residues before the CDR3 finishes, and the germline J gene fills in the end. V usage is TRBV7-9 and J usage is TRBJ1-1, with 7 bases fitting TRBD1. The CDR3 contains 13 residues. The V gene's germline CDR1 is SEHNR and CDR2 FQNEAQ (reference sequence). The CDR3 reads CASSLGEGQEAFF. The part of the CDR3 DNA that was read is TGTGCCAGCAGCTTAGGGGAGGGACAGGAA.

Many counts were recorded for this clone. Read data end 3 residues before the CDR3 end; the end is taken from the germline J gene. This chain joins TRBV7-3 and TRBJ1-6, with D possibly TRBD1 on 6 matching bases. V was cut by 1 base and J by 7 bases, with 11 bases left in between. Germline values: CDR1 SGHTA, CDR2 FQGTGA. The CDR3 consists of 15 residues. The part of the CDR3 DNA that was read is TGTGCCAGCAGCTTAAATGGTGGACAGAATTCACCC. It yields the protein CASSLNGGQNSP. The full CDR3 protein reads CASSLNGGQNSPLHF.

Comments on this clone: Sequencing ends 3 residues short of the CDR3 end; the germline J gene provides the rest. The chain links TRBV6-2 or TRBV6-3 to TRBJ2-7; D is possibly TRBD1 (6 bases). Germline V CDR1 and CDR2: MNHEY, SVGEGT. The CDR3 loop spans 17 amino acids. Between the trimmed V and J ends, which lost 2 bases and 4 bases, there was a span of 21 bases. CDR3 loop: CASSYPTGGSPAYEQYF. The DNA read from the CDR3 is TGTGCCAGCAGTTACCCGACAGGTGGGTCTCCCGCTTACGAG.

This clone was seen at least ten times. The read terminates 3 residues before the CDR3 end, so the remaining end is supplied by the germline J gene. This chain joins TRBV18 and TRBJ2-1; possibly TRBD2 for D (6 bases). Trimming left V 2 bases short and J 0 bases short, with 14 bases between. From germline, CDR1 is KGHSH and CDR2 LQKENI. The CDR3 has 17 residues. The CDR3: CASSPVNRGSSYNEQFF. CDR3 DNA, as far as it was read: TGTGCCAGCTCACCAGTCAATCGGGGGAGCTCCTACAATGAG.

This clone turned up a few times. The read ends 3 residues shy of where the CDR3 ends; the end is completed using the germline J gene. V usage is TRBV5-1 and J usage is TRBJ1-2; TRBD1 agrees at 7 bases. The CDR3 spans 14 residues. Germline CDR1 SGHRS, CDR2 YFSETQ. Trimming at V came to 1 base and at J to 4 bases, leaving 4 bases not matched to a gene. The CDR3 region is CASSLLQGTYGYTF. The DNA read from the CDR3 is TGCGCCAGCAGCTTGCTACAGGGGACCTATGGC. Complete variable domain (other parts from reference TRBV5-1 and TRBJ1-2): KAGVTQTPRYLIKTRGQQVTLSCSPISGHRSVSWYQQTPGQGLQFLFEYFSETQRNKGNFPGRFSGRQFSNSRSEMNVSTLELGDSALYLCASSLLQGTYGYTFGSGTRLTVV.

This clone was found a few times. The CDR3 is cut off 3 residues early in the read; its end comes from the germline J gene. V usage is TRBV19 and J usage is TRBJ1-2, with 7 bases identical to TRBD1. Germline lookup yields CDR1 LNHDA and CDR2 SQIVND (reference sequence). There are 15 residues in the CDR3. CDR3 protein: CASSISPGQSYDYTF. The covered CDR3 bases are TGTGCCAGTAGTATCAGTCCGGGACAGTCCTACGAC.

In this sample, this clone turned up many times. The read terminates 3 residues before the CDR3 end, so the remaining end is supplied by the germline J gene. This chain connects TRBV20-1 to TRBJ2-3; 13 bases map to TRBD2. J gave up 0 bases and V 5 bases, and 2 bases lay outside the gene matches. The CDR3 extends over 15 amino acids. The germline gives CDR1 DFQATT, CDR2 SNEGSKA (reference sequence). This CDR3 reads CSARTSGSSTDTQYF. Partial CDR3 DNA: TGCAGTGCTCGGACTAGCGGGAGTAGCACAGATACG.

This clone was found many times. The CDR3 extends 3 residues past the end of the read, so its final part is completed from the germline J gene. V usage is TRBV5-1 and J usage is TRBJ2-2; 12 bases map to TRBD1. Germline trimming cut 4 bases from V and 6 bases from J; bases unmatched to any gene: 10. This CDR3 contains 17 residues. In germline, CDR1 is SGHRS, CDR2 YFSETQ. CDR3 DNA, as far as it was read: TGCGCCAGCAGCCCCTCGGCGGGGACAGGGGGCTCCGGGGAG. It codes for CASSPSAGTGGSGE. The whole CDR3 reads CASSPSAGTGGSGELFF.

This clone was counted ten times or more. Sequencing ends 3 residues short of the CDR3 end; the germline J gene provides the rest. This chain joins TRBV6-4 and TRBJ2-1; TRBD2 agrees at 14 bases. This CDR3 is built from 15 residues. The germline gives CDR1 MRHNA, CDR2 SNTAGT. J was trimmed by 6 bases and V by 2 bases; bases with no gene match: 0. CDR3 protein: CASSDGTSGGNEQFF. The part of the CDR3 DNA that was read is TGTGCCAGCAGTGACGGGACTAGCGGGGGCAATGAG.

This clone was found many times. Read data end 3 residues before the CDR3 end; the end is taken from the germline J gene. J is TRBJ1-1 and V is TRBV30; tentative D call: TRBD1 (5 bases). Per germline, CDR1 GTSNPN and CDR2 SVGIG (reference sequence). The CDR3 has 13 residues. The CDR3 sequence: CSARDYTDTEAFF. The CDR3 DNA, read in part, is TGTTCGGCCCGGGACTACACGGACACTGAA.